This T cell receptor (beta chain) was identified during a study of T cell changes during pregnancy in multiple sclerosis. This clone has only a few counts. Germline V gives CDR1 ENHRY, CDR2 SYGVKD. This CDR3 region has 16 residues. V was trimmed by 0 bases and J by 7 bases, leaving 16 bases between them. Assay used: immunoSEQ multiplex PCR; TCRdb lists only in-frame clones, some missing. The table lists 98,000 or so clones, roughly 92% of them singletons. The chain employs TRBV10-3 and TRBJ1-5; TRBD1 might be the D (5 bases). The source was peripheral blood, collected after pregnancy. The receptor comes from a female donor with multiple sclerosis, enrolled in a pregnancy study. CDR3 residues: CAISESTQGSGQPQHF. Written as DNA, the CDR3 is TGTGCCATCAGTGAGTCCACTCAGGGAAGTGGGCAGCCCCAGCATTTT.